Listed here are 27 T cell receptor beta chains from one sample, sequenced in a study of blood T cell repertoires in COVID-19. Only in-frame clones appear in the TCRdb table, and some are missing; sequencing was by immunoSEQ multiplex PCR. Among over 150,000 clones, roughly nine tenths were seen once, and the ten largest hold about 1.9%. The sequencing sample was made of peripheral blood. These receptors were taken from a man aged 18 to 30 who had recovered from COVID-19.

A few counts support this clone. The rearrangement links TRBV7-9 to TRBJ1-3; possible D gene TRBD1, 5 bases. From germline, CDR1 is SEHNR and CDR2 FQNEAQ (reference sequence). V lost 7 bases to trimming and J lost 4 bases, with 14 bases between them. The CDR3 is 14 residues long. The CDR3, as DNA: TGTGCCAGCAACCCGCCGGGGGGAGGAAACACCATATATTTT. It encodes CASNPPGGGNTIYF.

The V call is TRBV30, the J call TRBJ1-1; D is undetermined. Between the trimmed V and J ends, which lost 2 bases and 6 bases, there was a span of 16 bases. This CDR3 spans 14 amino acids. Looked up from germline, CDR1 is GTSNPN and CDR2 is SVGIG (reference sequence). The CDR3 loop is CAWSLGSAVAEAFF. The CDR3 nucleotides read TGTGCCTGGAGTCTCGGATCTGCGGTGGCTGAAGCTTTCTTT.

The CDR3 nucleotides are TGTGCCAGTAGTATGGGGGGTCAGAACACTGAAGCTTTCTTT. Its translation: CASSMGGQNTEAFF. The gene calls are TRBV19 and TRBJ1-1; weak D call: TRBD1 (5 bases). V was pared by 3 bases and J by 1 base, with 9 bases between. The CDR3 covers 14 residues. CDR1 is LNHDA, CDR2 SQIVND, per germline (reference sequence).

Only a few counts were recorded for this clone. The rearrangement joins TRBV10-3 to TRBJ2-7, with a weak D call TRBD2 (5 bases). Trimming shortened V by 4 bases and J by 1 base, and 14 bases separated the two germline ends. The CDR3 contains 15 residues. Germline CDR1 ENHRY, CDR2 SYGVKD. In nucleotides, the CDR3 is TGTGCCATCAGTGTAGAGGGAGTGAGGTCCTACGAGCAGTACTTC. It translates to CAISVEGVRSYEQYF.

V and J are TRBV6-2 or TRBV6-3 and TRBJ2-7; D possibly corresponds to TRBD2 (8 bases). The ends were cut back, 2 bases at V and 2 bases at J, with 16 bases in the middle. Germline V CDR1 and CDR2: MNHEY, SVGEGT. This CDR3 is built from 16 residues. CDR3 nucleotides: TGTGCCAGCAGTTACCGGGAGGGGGCGAAGACCTACGAGCAGTACTTC. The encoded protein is CASSYREGAKTYEQYF.

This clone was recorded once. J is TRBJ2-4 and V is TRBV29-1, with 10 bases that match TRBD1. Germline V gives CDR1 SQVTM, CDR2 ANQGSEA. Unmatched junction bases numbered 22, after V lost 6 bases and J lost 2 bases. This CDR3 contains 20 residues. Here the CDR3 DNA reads TGCAGCGTCGCCGCCAACAAGGACAGGGGGAGCGCTCCGTCCAAAAACATTCAGTACTTC. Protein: CSVAANKDRGSAPSKNIQYF.

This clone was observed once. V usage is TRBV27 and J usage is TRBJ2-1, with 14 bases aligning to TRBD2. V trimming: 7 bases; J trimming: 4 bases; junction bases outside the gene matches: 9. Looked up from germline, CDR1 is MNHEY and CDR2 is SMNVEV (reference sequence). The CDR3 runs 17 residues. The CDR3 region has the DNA TGTGCCAGCACCCCAGGGACTAGCGGGAGCCCTTACAATGAGCAGTTCTTC. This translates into CASTPGTSGSPYNEQFF.

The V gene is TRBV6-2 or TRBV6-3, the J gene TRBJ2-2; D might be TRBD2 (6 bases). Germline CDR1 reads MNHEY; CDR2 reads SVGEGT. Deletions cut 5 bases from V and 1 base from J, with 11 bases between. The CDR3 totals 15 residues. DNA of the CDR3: TGTGCCAGCAGTCGGCGTAGCGGGAACACCGGGGAGCTGTTTTTT. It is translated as CASSRRSGNTGELFF.

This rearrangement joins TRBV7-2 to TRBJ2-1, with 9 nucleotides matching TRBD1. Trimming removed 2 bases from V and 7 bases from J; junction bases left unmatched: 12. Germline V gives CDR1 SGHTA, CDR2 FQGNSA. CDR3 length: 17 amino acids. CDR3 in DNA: TGTGCCAGCAGCTTATTCACCGGGGACAGGGAGAGGAATGAGCAGTTCTTC. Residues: CASSLFTGDRERNEQFF.

CDR3 DNA: TGTGCCAGCAGCTCACTGAGCGGGAGCTCCTACAATGAGCAGTTCTTC. Protein product: CASSSLSGSSYNEQFF. This chain uses TRBV5-4 with TRBJ2-1; TRBD2 matches at 8 bases. There are 16 residues in the CDR3. Trimming took 3 bases from V and 0 from J; bases not matched to a gene: 5. Per the germline V gene, CDR1 is SGHNT and CDR2 is YYREEE (reference sequence).

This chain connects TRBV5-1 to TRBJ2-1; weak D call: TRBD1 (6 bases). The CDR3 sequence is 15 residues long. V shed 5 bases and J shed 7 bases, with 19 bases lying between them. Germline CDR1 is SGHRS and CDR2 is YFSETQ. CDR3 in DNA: TGCGCCAGCAGTCCCTATCCAGGGGCCATGAATGAGCAGTTCTTC. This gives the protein CASSPYPGAMNEQFF.

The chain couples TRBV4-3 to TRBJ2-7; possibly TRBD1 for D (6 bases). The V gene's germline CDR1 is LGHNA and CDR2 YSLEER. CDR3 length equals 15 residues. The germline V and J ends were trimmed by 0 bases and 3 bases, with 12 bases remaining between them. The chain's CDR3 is CASSQDRRGNYEQYF. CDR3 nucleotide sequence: TGCGCCAGCAGCCAAGATCGCAGGGGCAACTACGAGCAGTACTTC.

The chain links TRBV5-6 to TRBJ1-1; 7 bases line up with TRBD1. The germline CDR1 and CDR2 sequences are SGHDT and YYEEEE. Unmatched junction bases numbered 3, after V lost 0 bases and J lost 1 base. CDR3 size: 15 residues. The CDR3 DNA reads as TGTGCCAGCAGCTTGGCAGGGGGTACGAACACTGAAGCTTTCTTT. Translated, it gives CASSLAGGTNTEAFF.

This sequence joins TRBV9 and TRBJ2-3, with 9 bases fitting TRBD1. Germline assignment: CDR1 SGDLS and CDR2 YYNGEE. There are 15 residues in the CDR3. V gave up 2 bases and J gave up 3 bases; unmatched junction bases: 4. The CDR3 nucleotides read TGTGCCAGCAGCGTTTGGGACAGGGATACAGATACGCAGTATTTT. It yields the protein CASSVWDRDTDTQYF.

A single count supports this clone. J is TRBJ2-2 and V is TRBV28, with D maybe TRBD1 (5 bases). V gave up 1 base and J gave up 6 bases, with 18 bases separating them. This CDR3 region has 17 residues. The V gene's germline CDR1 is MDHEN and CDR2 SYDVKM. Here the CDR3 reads CASSLYPTQGTAGELFF. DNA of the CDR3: TGTGCCAGCAGTTTATACCCCACTCAGGGTACCGCCGGGGAGCTGTTTTTT.

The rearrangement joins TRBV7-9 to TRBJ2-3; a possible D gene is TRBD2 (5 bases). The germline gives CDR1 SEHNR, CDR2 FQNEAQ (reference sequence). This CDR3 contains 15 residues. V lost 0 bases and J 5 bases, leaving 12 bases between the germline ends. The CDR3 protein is CASSLAQILGDTQYF. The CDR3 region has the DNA TGTGCCAGCAGCTTAGCCCAAATACTAGGAGATACGCAGTATTTT. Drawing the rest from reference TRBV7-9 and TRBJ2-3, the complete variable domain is DTGVSQNPRHKITKRGQNVTFRCDPISEHNRLYWYRQTLGQGPEFLTYFQNEAQLEKSRLLSDRFSAERPKGSFSTLEIQRTEQGDSAMYLCASSLAQILGDTQYFGPGTRLTVL.

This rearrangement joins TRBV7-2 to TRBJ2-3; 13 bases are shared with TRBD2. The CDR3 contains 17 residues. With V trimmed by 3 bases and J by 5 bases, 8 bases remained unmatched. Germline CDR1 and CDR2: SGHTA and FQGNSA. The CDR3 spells CASSLGLAGRLIDTQYF. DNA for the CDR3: TGTGCCAGCAGCTTGGGACTAGCGGGACGACTAATAGATACGCAGTATTTT.

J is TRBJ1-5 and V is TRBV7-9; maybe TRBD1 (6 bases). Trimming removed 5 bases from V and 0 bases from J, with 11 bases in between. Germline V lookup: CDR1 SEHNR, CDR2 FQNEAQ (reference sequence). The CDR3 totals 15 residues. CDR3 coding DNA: TGTGCCAGCAGCAAGACAGGAAATAGCAATCAGCCCCAGCATTTT. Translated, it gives CASSKTGNSNQPQHF. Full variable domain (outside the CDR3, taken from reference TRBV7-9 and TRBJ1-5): DTGVSQNPRHKITKRGQNVTFRCDPISEHNRLYWYRQTLGQGPEFLTYFQNEAQLEKSRLLSDRFSAERPKGSFSTLEIQRTEQGDSAMYLCASSKTGNSNQPQHFGDGTRLSIL.

CDR3 sequence: CASTPGDYSYEQYF. CDR3 in DNA: TGTGCCAGCACCCCTGGGGACTACTCCTACGAGCAGTACTTC. J is TRBJ2-7 and V is TRBV28, with 7 nucleotides matching TRBD2. CDR3 length: 14 residues. In germline, CDR1 is MDHEN, CDR2 SYDVKM. V was clipped by 7 bases and J by 0 bases; unmatched bases: 6.

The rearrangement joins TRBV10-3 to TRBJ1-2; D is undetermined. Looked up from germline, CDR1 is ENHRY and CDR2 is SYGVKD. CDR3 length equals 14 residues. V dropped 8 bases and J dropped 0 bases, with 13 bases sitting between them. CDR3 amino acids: CAIGPLQANYGYTF. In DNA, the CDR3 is TGTGCCATCGGGCCTCTCCAAGCTAACTATGGCTACACCTTC.

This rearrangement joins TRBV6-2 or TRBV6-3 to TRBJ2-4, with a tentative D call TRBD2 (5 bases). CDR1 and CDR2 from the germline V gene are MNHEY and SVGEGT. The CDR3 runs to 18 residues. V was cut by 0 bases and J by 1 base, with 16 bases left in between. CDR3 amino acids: CASSYSEGSQGAKNIQYF. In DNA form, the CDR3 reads TGTGCCAGCAGTTACTCCGAGGGATCACAAGGGGCCAAAAACATTCAGTACTTC.

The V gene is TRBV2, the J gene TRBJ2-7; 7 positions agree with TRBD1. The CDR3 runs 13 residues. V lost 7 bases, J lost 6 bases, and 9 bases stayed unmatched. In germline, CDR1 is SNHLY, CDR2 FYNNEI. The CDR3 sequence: CASNSRGRGEQYF. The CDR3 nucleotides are TGTGCCAGCAACTCCAGGGGGAGAGGCGAGCAGTACTTC. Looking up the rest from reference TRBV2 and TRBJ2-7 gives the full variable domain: EPEVTQTPSHQVTQMGQEVILRCVPISNHLYFYWYRQILGQKVEFLVSFYNNEISEKSEIFDDQFSVERPDGSNFTLKIRSTKLEDSAMYFCASNSRGRGEQYFGPGTRLTVT.

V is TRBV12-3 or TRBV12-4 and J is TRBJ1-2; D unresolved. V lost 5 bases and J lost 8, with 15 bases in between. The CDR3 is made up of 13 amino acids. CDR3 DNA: TGTGCCAGCAGTACCGTCGGGAATGAGGGCTACACCTTC. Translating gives CASSTVGNEGYTF.

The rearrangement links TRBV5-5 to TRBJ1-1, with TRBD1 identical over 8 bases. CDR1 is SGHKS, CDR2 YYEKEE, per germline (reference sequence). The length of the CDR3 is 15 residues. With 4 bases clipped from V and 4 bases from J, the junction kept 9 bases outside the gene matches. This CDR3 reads CASSARTGLTTEAFF. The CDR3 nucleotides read TGTGCCAGCAGCGCCCGGACAGGGTTGACCACTGAAGCTTTCTTT.

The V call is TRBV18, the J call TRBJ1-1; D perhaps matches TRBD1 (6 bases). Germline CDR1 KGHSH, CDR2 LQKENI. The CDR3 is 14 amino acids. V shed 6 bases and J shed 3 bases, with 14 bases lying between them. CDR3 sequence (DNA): TGTGCCAGCTCCTCAGGCCCAGGGGACACTGAAGCTTTCTTT. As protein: CASSSGPGDTEAFF.

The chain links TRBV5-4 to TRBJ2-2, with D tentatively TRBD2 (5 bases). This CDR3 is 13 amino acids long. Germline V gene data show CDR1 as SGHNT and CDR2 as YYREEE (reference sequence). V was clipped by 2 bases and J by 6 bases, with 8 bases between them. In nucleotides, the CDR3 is TGTGCCAGCAGCTTTTCGAGGGCCGGGGAGCTGTTTTTT. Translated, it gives CASSFSRAGELFF. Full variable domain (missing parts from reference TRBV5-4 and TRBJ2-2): ETGVTQSPTHLIKTRGQQVTLRCSSQSGHNTVSWYQQALGQGPQFIFQYYREEENGRGNFPPRFSGLQFPNYSSELNVNALELDDSALYLCASSFSRAGELFFGEGSRLTVL.

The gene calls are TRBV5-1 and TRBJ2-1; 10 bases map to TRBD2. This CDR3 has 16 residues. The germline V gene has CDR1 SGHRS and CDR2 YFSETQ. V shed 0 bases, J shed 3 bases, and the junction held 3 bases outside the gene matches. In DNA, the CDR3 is TGCGCCAGCAGCTTGGGGCTAGCGGGGGACTACAATGAGCAGTTCTTC. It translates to CASSLGLAGDYNEQFF.